Listed here is a single TCR beta chain. Its antigen is as yet unknown. This specimen comes from a study of prognosis after radiotherapy for stage I lung cancer. With two-round multiplex PCR, TCR beta CDR3 sequences were amplified from genomic DNA. Individual primers that were specific to each TRBV and TRBJ gene served in first-round PCR. TCRdb recomputed calls from the multiplex PCR reads with MiXCR, one row per CDR3 protein. The sample lists fewer than 20,000 distinct CDR3 sequences, just under 45% occurring once. The germline V gene encodes CDR1 MNHEY and CDR2 SVGEGT. V dropped 0 bases and J dropped 10 bases, with 16 bases sitting between them. The CDR3 consists of 16 residues. Study-wide findings and caveats: Unique TCR clone counts dropped after stereotactic body radiation therapy, from a median of around 10,000 to 6,900.

This chain uses TRBV6-2 or TRBV6-3 with TRBJ1-6, with D perhaps matching TRBD1 (5 bases). The sequences come from PBMCs, collected before or after stereotactic body radiation therapy (not recorded which). The TCR comes from a donor at least 50 years old with non-small cell lung cancer. The CDR3, as DNA: TGTGCCAGCAGTTACTCGACTGGGGCTGAAACCTCACCCCTCCACTTT. Translating gives CASSYSTGAETSPLHF.